These 26 T cell receptor beta chains came from one sample sequenced in a study of spatial heterogeneity in lung cancer. This sample's time point: sample taken at primary tumor resection. Using its own MiXCR run on the 5' RACE reads, TCRdb lists one record per CDR3 protein. The sample has 30,000 to 40,000 distinct CDR3 sequences; around 3.1% are singletons. Source: normal lung tissue next to the tumor, taken at surgery. The receptors derive from a male donor with early-stage non-small cell lung cancer.

This clonotype was counted ten times or more. Here the CDR3 DNA reads TGCAGTGCTAGAGCCCCTAGCGGAGACACAGATACGCAGTATTTT. It is translated as CSARAPSGDTDTQYF. This chain connects TRBV20-1 to TRBJ2-3, with 7 bases that match TRBD2. This CDR3 region has 15 residues. Germline-derived CDR1 and CDR2 are DFQATT and SNEGSKA (reference sequence). V lost 1 base and J lost 2; bases outside the gene matches: 6.

This clonotype was counted many times. This CDR3 reads CASSFWRGAPDEQFF. CDR3 coding DNA: TGTGCCAGCAGCTTTTGGCGGGGGGCTCCAGATGAGCAGTTCTTC. The chain couples TRBV7-2 to TRBJ2-1; 8 nucleotides match TRBD2. Germline V gives CDR1 SGHTA, CDR2 FQGNSA. The trim removed 3 bases at V and 8 bases at J, leaving 9 bases unmatched. There are 15 residues in the CDR3.

This clonotype was counted many times. The chain uses TRBV7-8 and TRBJ1-1, with D hard to call. Germline V lookup: CDR1 SGHVS, CDR2 FQNEAQ. Trimming pared 2 bases from V and 0 bases from J, leaving 13 bases between. This CDR3 is 16 amino acids long. The CDR3 loop is CASSLIQGLMNTEAFF. CDR3 nucleotides: TGTGCCAGCAGCTTAATACAAGGGCTCATGAACACTGAAGCTTTCTTT. Using reference TRBV7-8 and TRBJ1-1 for the parts outside the CDR3, the full variable domain is GAGVSQSPRYKVAKRGQDVALRCDPISGHVSLFWYQQALGQGPEFLTYFQNEAQLDKSGLPSDRFFAERPEGSVSTLKIQRTQQEDSAVYLCASSLIQGLMNTEAFFGQGTRLTVV.

The chain joins TRBV4-3 to TRBJ2-2; the D is unclear. CDR3 size: 15 residues. V lost 0 bases and J 6 bases, leaving 11 bases between the germline ends. Germline CDR1 LGHNA, CDR2 YSLEER. The CDR3, as DNA: TGCGCCAGCAGCCAAGATAGGAGCCGTCCCGGGGAGCTGTTTTTT. Translated: CASSQDRSRPGELFF.

Ten or more counts support this clonotype. The chain links TRBV28 to TRBJ2-7; D uncertain. Germline-derived CDR1 and CDR2 are MDHEN and SYDVKM. V lost 2 bases and J lost 3, with 5 bases in between. The CDR3 covers 12 residues. CDR3 sequence reads: CASSLMSYEQYF. The CDR3 DNA follows: TGTGCCAGCAGTTTAATGAGCTACGAGCAGTACTTC. The whole variable domain, remainder taken from reference TRBV28 and TRBJ2-7, is DVKVTQSSRYLVKRTGEKVFLECVQDMDHENMFWYRQDPGLGLRLIYFSYDVKMKEKGDIPEGYSVSREKKERFSLILESASTNQTSMYLCASSLMSYEQYFGPGTRLTVT.

This chain connects TRBV5-1 to TRBJ2-1, with 7 nucleotides matching TRBD2. The CDR3 is made up of 16 amino acids. Germline assignment: CDR1 SGHRS and CDR2 YFSETQ. The junction had 11 bases not matched to a gene; V was cut back by 2 bases and J by 6 bases. The CDR3 DNA follows: TGCGCCAGCAGCTTCGCGCGGGGGACTTGGGGCAATGAGCAGTTCTTC. Its protein product is CASSFARGTWGNEQFF.

This clonotype was counted many times. V and J are TRBV5-1 and TRBJ2-5; D is unresolved. Trimming took off 0 bases at V and 2 bases at J, with 11 bases between the two ends. This CDR3 is built from 15 residues. CDR1 SGHRS and CDR2 YFSETQ come from the germline V gene. In DNA form, the CDR3 reads TGCGCCAGCAGCTTGGCCCCAGCCAGACAAGAGACCCAGTACTTC. Amino acids: CASSLAPARQETQYF. The full variable domain, completed using reference TRBV5-1 and TRBJ2-5, is KAGVTQTPRYLIKTRGQQVTLSCSPISGHRSVSWYQQTPGQGLQFLFEYFSETQRNKGNFPGRFSGRQFSNSRSEMNVSTLELGDSALYLCASSLAPARQETQYFGPGTRLLVL.

This clonotype has at least ten counts. The gene calls are TRBV29-1 and TRBJ2-3; 7 nucleotides line up with TRBD1. Germline loops: CDR1 SQVTM, CDR2 ANQGSEA. With 7 bases clipped from V and 4 bases from J, the junction kept 8 bases outside the gene matches. The CDR3 sequence is 13 residues long. The CDR3: CSASRQGADTQYF. The CDR3, as DNA: TGCAGCGCTTCCAGACAGGGTGCAGATACGCAGTATTTT.

With respect to this clonotype: A much larger clonotype is one base distant, so this may be a read error. The J gene is TRBJ2-5, the V gene TRBV7-9, with TRBD1 matching 7 bases. CDR1 and CDR2 (germline): SEHNR, FQNEAQ (reference sequence). CDR3 length: 15 amino acids. V shed 3 bases and J 5 bases; nucleotides not matched to a gene: 9. CDR3 sequence reads: CASSFAADRDETQYF. The CDR3 coding sequence is TGTGCCAGCAGCTTTGCCGCAGACAGGGACGAGACCCAGTACTTC.

Many counts were recorded for this clonotype. This chain joins TRBV5-1 and TRBJ2-5; 8 bases fit TRBD2. The V gene end was trimmed by 0 bases and the J gene end by 2 bases; junction bases not matched to a gene: 0. Germline lookup yields CDR1 SGHRS and CDR2 YFSETQ. The CDR3 length is 14 residues. The CDR3, as DNA: TGCGCCAGCAGCTTGGAGCGGGGGCAAGAGACCCAGTACTTC. Translating gives CASSLERGQETQYF.

Ten or more counts support this clonotype. This chain joins TRBV7-6 and TRBJ1-4; D is unclear. The CDR3 spans 14 residues. The V end lost 5 bases, the J end lost 2 bases, and 9 bases lay between the germline ends. The germline V gene encodes CDR1 SGHVS and CDR2 FNYEAQ. The CDR3 DNA sequence: TGTGCCAGCAGCCTGACCGGGACTAATGAAAAACTGTTTTTT. Its translation: CASSLTGTNEKLFF.

This clonotype was detected many times. This sequence joins TRBV27 and TRBJ1-2, with 8 bases matching TRBD1. The CDR3 length is 14 residues. J was trimmed by 6 bases and V by 5 bases; bases with no gene match: 8. Germline V gene sequence: CDR1 MNHEY, CDR2 SMNVEV (reference sequence). The CDR3 nucleotides read TGTGCCAGCAGTCCCCGACAGGGGTCTGATGGCTACACCTTC. Translation: CASSPRQGSDGYTF.

V is TRBV5-5 and J is TRBJ2-2; 7 bases fit TRBD2. V dropped 2 bases and J dropped 6; count of bases not matched to a gene: 1. The CDR3 has 13 amino acids. The germline gives CDR1 SGHKS, CDR2 YYEKEE (reference sequence). The CDR3 here is CASSFLAAGELFF. The CDR3 DNA follows: TGTGCCAGCAGCTTCCTAGCGGCCGGGGAGCTGTTTTTT.

This clonotype appeared many times. This chain joins TRBV29-1 and TRBJ2-7; TRBD2 matches 8 bases. The V and J ends lost 0 bases and 0 bases, in that order; junction bases with no gene match: 10. The CDR3 extends over 17 amino acids. The germline V gene encodes CDR1 SQVTM and CDR2 ANQGSEA. The CDR3 reads CSVEDRGRTSGSYEQYF. The CDR3 bases are TGCAGCGTTGAAGATCGGGGGAGAACTAGCGGCTCCTACGAGCAGTACTTC.

This clonotype was recorded at least ten times. In nucleotides, the CDR3 is TGTGCCACCAGCAGCCCCTTTTCAGATACGCAGTATTTT. Translated: CATSSPFSDTQYF. V usage is TRBV15 and J usage is TRBJ2-3; D is unresolved. Germline V gene data show CDR1 as LNHNV and CDR2 as YYDKDF (reference sequence). The CDR3 loop spans 13 amino acids. Trimming took off 3 bases at V and 4 bases at J, with 8 bases between the two ends.

The sample holds many counts of this clonotype. The J gene is TRBJ2-7, the V gene TRBV5-1; 9 positions match TRBD2. V lost 3 bases, J lost 4 bases, and 5 bases stayed unmatched. The CDR3 loop spans 14 amino acids. CDR1 SGHRS and CDR2 YFSETQ come from the germline V gene. The CDR3 loop reads CASSSGTSIYEQYF. DNA of the CDR3: TGCGCCAGCAGCTCCGGGACTAGCATTTACGAGCAGTACTTC.

This clonotype appeared many times. J is TRBJ1-2 and V is TRBV7-9; a weak D match, TRBD1 (5 bases). Germline V gene sequence: CDR1 SEHNR, CDR2 FQNEAQ (reference sequence). V dropped 4 bases and J dropped 4 bases, with 16 bases sitting between them. The CDR3 sequence is 15 residues long. The DNA for the CDR3 is TGTGCCAGCAGCTCCCAGGGCTACGTGGGCTATGGCTACACCTTC. It translates to CASSSQGYVGYGYTF.

This clonotype was observed at least ten times. The chain carries TRBV3-1 and TRBJ2-3; 9 bases match TRBD2. V was clipped by 3 bases and J by 1 base; unmatched bases: 11. The germline CDR1 and CDR2 sequences are LGHDT and YNNKEL (reference sequence). This CDR3 is 18 amino acids long. As DNA, the CDR3 is TGTGCCAGCAGCCAGGCCCCATTAGCGGGGGCCCGCACAGATACGCAGTATTTT. As protein: CASSQAPLAGARTDTQYF.

This clonotype was observed many times. V and J are TRBV5-6 and TRBJ1-6; a weak D match, TRBD1 (6 bases). The V and J ends lost 5 bases and 7 bases respectively, with 16 bases between them. The CDR3 consists of 15 residues. Germline-derived CDR1 and CDR2 are SGHDT and YYEEEE. The CDR3 nucleotides are TGTGCCAGCAGGGTGTGGGTGCAGGGGAATTCACCCCTCCACTTT. As protein: CASRVWVQGNSPLHF.

This clonotype has a count of ten or more. Here the CDR3 reads CASSLEVSGNQPQHF. The CDR3 coding sequence is TGTGCCAGCAGCTTAGAGGTTTCCGGGAATCAGCCCCAGCATTTT. The gene calls are TRBV7-9 and TRBJ1-5; no clear D. CDR3 length: 15 amino acids. V lost 1 base, J lost 4 bases, and 11 bases lay in between. Germline V gene lookup returns CDR1 SEHNR and CDR2 FQNEAQ (reference sequence).

This clonotype was observed at least ten times. The chain employs TRBV11-2 and TRBJ2-3; maybe TRBD2 (6 bases). Germline loops: CDR1 SGHAT, CDR2 FQNNGV. The CDR3 totals 15 residues. Trimming took 7 bases from V and 2 from J, leaving 16 bases between them. The CDR3 region has the DNA TGTGCCAGCATCGAAGTGGGGAGGACCACAGATACGCAGTATTTT. Protein product: CASIEVGRTTDTQYF.

This chain links TRBV10-3 with TRBJ2-7; TRBD1 might be the D (5 bases). CDR3 size: 15 residues. Trimming cost V 2 bases and J 6 bases, with 17 bases left between them. CDR1 is ENHRY, CDR2 SYGVKD, per germline. The chain's CDR3 is CAISEPIEVGAEQYF. The CDR3 nucleotides are TGTGCCATCAGTGAGCCCATCGAAGTAGGGGCCGAGCAGTACTTC.

The sample holds many counts of this clonotype. This chain connects TRBV12-3 or TRBV12-4 to TRBJ2-5; TRBD2 aligns across 10 bases. J lost 6 bases, V lost 8 bases, and 9 bases had no gene match. This CDR3 region has 14 residues. CDR3 nucleotide sequence: TGTGCCAGCCGAGAGCGGGGGGGAGCAAAGACCCAGTACTTC. The encoded protein is CASRERGGAKTQYF.

The sample holds many counts of this clonotype. V gene TRBV9 combines with J gene TRBJ2-2; 8 nucleotides agree with TRBD1. There are 17 residues in the CDR3. After removal of 0 bases from V and 0 bases from J, the junction contained 4 bases not matched to a gene. The germline CDR1 and CDR2 sequences are SGDLS and YYNGEE. The CDR3: CASSVAGTGANTGELFF. DNA for the CDR3: TGTGCCAGCAGCGTAGCGGGGACAGGCGCGAACACCGGGGAGCTGTTTTTT.

This clonotype has ten or more counts. The chain recombines TRBV3-1 with TRBJ2-1; TRBD2 agrees at 9 bases. The germline V gene has CDR1 LGHDT and CDR2 YNNKEL (reference sequence). J lost 6 bases, V lost 5 bases, and 2 bases had no gene match. This CDR3 is built from 13 residues. CDR3 bases: TGTGCCAGCAGCGGTAGCGGGAGCAATGAGCAGTTCTTC. It is translated as CASSGSGSNEQFF.

This clonotype was counted many times. V gene TRBV29-1 combines with J gene TRBJ2-1, with 8 bases aligning to TRBD2. This CDR3 has 13 amino acids. Germline V gene sequence: CDR1 SQVTM, CDR2 ANQGSEA. V shed 7 bases, J shed 15 bases, and the junction held 17 bases outside the gene matches. Here the CDR3 reads CSASLTSAMSWFF. In DNA form, the CDR3 reads TGCAGCGCGTCCTTGACTAGCGCAATGAGTTGGTTCTTC.